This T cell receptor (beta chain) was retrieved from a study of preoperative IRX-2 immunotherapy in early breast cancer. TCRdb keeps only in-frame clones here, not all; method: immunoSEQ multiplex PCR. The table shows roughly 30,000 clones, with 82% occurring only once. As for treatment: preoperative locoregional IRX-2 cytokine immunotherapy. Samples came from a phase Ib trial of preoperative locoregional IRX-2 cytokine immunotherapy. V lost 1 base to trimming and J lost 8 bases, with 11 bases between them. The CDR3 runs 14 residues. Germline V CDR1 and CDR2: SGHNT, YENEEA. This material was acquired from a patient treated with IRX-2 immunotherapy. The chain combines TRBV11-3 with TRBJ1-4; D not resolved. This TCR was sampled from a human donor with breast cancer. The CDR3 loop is CASSLGGGREKLFF. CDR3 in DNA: TGTGCCAGCAGCTTAGGGGGTGGAAGGGAAAAACTGTTTTTT. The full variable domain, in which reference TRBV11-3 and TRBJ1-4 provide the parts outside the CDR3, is EAGVVQSPRYKIIEKKQPVAFWCNPISGHNTLYWYLQNLGQGPELLIRYENEEAVDDSQLPKDRFSAERLKGVDSTLKIQPAELGDSAVYLCASSLGGGREKLFFGSGTQLSVL.